Listed below are T cell receptor beta chains from one sample, sequenced in a study of T cell repertoires in cytomegalovirus infection. Via MiXCR, TCRdb re-called the reads, giving one row per CDR3 protein. This sample has nearly 650,000 distinct CDR3 sequences, with less than 25% found just once. Sequencing was done on a sample of CD8+ T cells from PBMCs. The receptors were gathered from a human donor in good health (CMV status not recorded). Some clones in this sample may be carry-over from other donors' samples. CDR3s include the opening cysteine and the closing phenylalanine or tryptophan. The D gene is left open where the match is weak.

>TRBJ1-1|TRBV12-5|NA
CASGSVDGRLGHTEAFF
>TRBJ2-3|TRBV4-1|NA
CASSQDYGVYPPDTQYF
>TRBJ2-1|TRBV12-3/TRBV12-4|TRBD2
CASNQPLAGGLNEQFF
>TRBJ1-6|TRBV12-5|NA
CASGSGQSNPRSPLHF
>TRBJ2-3|TRBV7-6|NA
CASSLAARWGDTQYF
>TRBJ1-5|TRBV6-1|NA
CASSPTGIRPQHF
>TRBJ1-3|TRBV7-9|NA
CASSPPRSSGNTIYF
>TRBJ1-1|TRBV7-2|TRBD1
CASSSFPGQQDTEAFF
>TRBJ2-7|TRBV27|TRBD2
CASSARERGYEQYF
>TRBJ1-1|TRBV2|NA
CASSPLGPTTEAFF
>TRBJ2-7|TRBV7-9|NA
CASSLGRVPYEQYF